Sequencing of this T cell receptor beta chain was carried out in a study of vaccination and CD4 T cells after COVID-19. Across the study: Investigators took post-vaccine samples a median approximately 72 days after dose two, within a range of 14 to 241.

The V end was cut by 3 bases, the J end by 2 bases, with 13 bases between. This CDR3 is 15 amino acids long. CDR1 MDHEN and CDR2 SYDVKM come from the germline V gene. To note about this clonotype: The antigen is unknown.

The Oncomine TCR Beta short-read assay was what sequenced the DNA obtained from cultured CD4+ T cells. Genomic DNA was extracted from cultured CD4+ T cells. A single record per CDR3 protein comes from TCRdb applying MiXCR to the PCR reads. This sample has roughly 13,000 distinct CDR3 sequences; roughly 50% occur once, and the top ten carry roughly 28%. Whole-study findings and limits: Among those convalescent, a median approximately 83% of reactive clones emerged solely post-vaccination.

Treatment meaning: approximately nine-day PBMC culture with coronavirus spike peptide pools or control peptides (ViraFEST assay). This TCR was recovered from a human donor who had recovered from COVID-19. The specimen sequenced was CD4+ T cells from blood, cultured in vitro. The chain carries TRBV28 and TRBJ2-5; D gene ambiguous. The DNA of the CDR3 is TGTGCCAGCAGTTTGGGCCGCCTGGGGCAAGAGACCCAGTACTTC. Translated, it gives CASSLGRLGQETQYF.